The 18 T cell receptor beta chains presented below share a single source sample, sequenced in a study of T cell changes during pregnancy in multiple sclerosis (dated by TCRdb to between 2019 and 2020). Library generation was performed with the immunoSEQ multiplex PCR assay. TCRdb holds this immuneACCESS table with in-frame rearrangements only. Some clones are missing; in checked studies, unresolved V genes explain under half, and the rest has no known cause. The sample profile shows roughly 120,000 clones; about 94% of them were found once. In total, the top ten clones hold roughly 1.4% of the sample. The starting material was peripheral blood, obtained in the third trimester of pregnancy. All receptors derive from a female donor with multiple sclerosis, enrolled in a pregnancy study.

This rearrangement joins TRBV6-5 to TRBJ2-7, with 9 positions matching TRBD1. This CDR3 spans 13 amino acids. The V segment lost 8 bases and the J segment 5 bases; nucleotides outside the gene matches: 7. Per germline, CDR1 MNHEY and CDR2 SVGAGI. CDR3 nucleotides: TGTGCCAGCTCCGGGACAGGGTACCACGAGCAGTACTTC. This encodes CASSGTGYHEQYF.

The chain couples TRBV6-1 to TRBJ2-7, with D tentatively TRBD1 (5 bases). V was cut by 7 bases and J by 0 bases, with 13 bases left in between. The CDR3 contains 14 residues. Germline CDR1 and CDR2: MNHNS and SASEGT. CDR3 nucleotide sequence: TGTGCCAGCATCGGGTCGACAGCCTCCTACGAGCAGTACTTC. It codes for CASIGSTASYEQYF.

This chain joins TRBV6-1 and TRBJ2-7; D might be TRBD2 (5 bases). The germline V and J ends were trimmed by 0 bases and 4 bases, with 10 bases remaining between them. The CDR3 sequence is 14 residues long. Germline V lookup: CDR1 MNHNS, CDR2 SASEGT. The CDR3 region has the DNA TGTGCCAGCAGTGAAGCTCTAGCAGCTTACGAGCAGTACTTC. It specifies CASSEALAAYEQYF.

This chain uses TRBV7-9 with TRBJ1-2; 7 bases are a match to TRBD1. Germline values: CDR1 SEHNR, CDR2 FQNEAQ (reference sequence). V was pared by 3 bases and J by 5 bases, with 6 bases of the junction left unmatched. The CDR3 has 14 amino acids. The CDR3 is CASSLGTVLYGYTF. In DNA form, the CDR3 reads TGTGCCAGCAGCTTGGGGACAGTCCTTTATGGCTACACCTTC.

The chain couples TRBV5-4 to TRBJ2-3; weak D call: TRBD1 (6 bases). The V and J ends lost 0 bases and 6 bases respectively, with 11 bases between them. The CDR3 sequence is 14 residues long. Germline lookup yields CDR1 SGHNT and CDR2 YYREEE (reference sequence). CDR3 residues: CASSLEQGRDTQYF. In nucleotides, the CDR3 is TGTGCCAGCAGCTTGGAACAGGGCAGGGATACGCAGTATTTT.

This chain uses TRBV6-6 with TRBJ2-7; 7 nucleotides align to TRBD1. Germline V gene data show CDR1 as MNHNY and CDR2 as SVGAGI (reference sequence). The junction had 10 bases not matched to a gene; V was cut back by 6 bases and J by 5 bases. This CDR3 has 14 residues. The CDR3 spells CASSQRDSINEQYF. The CDR3 region has the DNA TGTGCCAGCAGCCAAAGGGACAGTATCAACGAGCAGTACTTC.

The chain recombines TRBV28 with TRBJ2-5; TRBD2 is a possible D gene (7 bases). Trimming left V 5 bases short and J 5 bases short, with 15 bases between. From germline, CDR1 is MDHEN and CDR2 SYDVKM. CDR3 size: 14 residues. This chain's CDR3 is CASSRTGGLETQYF. Here the CDR3 DNA reads TGTGCCAGCAGTCGAACCGGGGGGCTCGAGACCCAGTACTTC.

The chain carries TRBV6-1 and TRBJ2-2; 10 bases line up with TRBD1. The CDR3 extends over 15 amino acids. Germline lookup yields CDR1 MNHNS and CDR2 SASEGT. The V gene end was trimmed by 6 bases and the J gene end by 2 bases; junction bases not matched to a gene: 3. CDR3 sequence reads: CASRRDRGNTGELFF. The CDR3 DNA follows: TGTGCCAGCAGAAGGGACAGGGGAAACACCGGGGAGCTGTTTTTT.

V and J are TRBV9 and TRBJ1-4; no clear D. The V end was cut by 0 bases, the J end by 5 bases, with 8 bases between. CDR3 length: 14 residues. From germline, CDR1 is SGDLS and CDR2 YYNGEE. CDR3 nucleotide sequence: TGTGCCAGCAGCGTAGGTGGGCGAAATGAAAAACTGTTTTTT. Its translation is CASSVGGRNEKLFF.

The rearrangement uses TRBV5-5 and TRBJ2-5; TRBD1 agrees at 9 bases. Losses at the gene ends were 4 bases for V and 5 bases for J; bases not matched to a gene: 12. The germline gives CDR1 SGHKS, CDR2 YYEKEE (reference sequence). CDR3 length: 16 residues. The CDR3 reads CASSLGTGKEWETQYF. The CDR3 DNA is TGTGCCAGCAGCCTGGGGACAGGGAAGGAATGGGAGACCCAGTACTTC.

V usage is TRBV4-1 and J usage is TRBJ2-1, with 13 bases identical to TRBD2. The germline gives CDR1 MGHRA, CDR2 YSYEKL. The length of the CDR3 is 17 residues. V shed 3 bases and J 7 bases; nucleotides not matched to a gene: 9. This CDR3 is CASSHALTSGRGNEQFF. CDR3 DNA: TGCGCCAGCAGCCACGCCCTAACTAGCGGGAGGGGTAATGAGCAGTTCTTC.

The chain employs TRBV5-1 and TRBJ1-1, with a tentative D call TRBD1 (5 bases). This CDR3 region has 15 residues. The germline CDR1 and CDR2 sequences are SGHRS and YFSETQ. Trimming cost V 0 bases and J 1 base, with 10 bases left between them. The CDR3 DNA is TGCGCCAGCAGCTTGGAGGGGCAGGGGAACACTGAAGCTTTCTTT. Protein: CASSLEGQGNTEAFF.

The chain combines TRBV5-1 with TRBJ2-2; 8 nucleotides match TRBD2. V dropped 1 base and J dropped 3; count of bases not matched to a gene: 2. This CDR3 contains 15 residues. Germline CDR1 SGHRS, CDR2 YFSETQ. The CDR3 here is CASSLTLADTGELFF. Written as DNA, the CDR3 is TGCGCCAGCAGCTTGACACTAGCGGACACCGGGGAGCTGTTTTTT.

V and J are TRBV6-5 and TRBJ1-1; no reliable D call. V lost 0 bases to trimming and J lost 4 bases, with 9 bases between them. The CDR3 is 14 amino acids. Germline V gene data show CDR1 as MNHEY and CDR2 as SVGAGI. CDR3 DNA sequence: TGTGCCAGCAGTTACTCCGCGAGGAGCACTGAAGCTTTCTTT. Amino acids: CASSYSARSTEAFF.

This sequence joins TRBV27 and TRBJ2-5, with TRBD1 matching 9 bases. Germline V CDR1 and CDR2: MNHEY, SMNVEV (reference sequence). This CDR3 is 20 amino acids long. Trimming at V came to 1 base and at J to 2 bases, leaving 17 bases not matched to a gene. The CDR3 protein is CASSLFPIGSYRGQQETQYF. Written as DNA, the CDR3 is TGTGCCAGCAGTTTATTCCCGATTGGAAGCTACAGGGGGCAACAAGAGACCCAGTACTTC.

The CDR3 DNA follows: TGTGCCAGCAGCTTGATTGGGGGAGGTGGCTACACCTTC. It yields the protein CASSLIGGGGYTF. The chain has TRBV5-5 and TRBJ1-2, with D perhaps TRBD1 (5 bases). CDR3 length: 13 amino acids. V lost 1 base and J 7 bases, leaving 11 bases between the germline ends. The germline V gene encodes CDR1 SGHKS and CDR2 YYEKEE (reference sequence).

The chain carries TRBV10-3 and TRBJ2-2; the match to TRBD2 covers 10 bases. There are 14 residues in the CDR3. Unmatched junction bases numbered 4, after V lost 5 bases and J lost 7 bases. Germline CDR1 ENHRY, CDR2 SYGVKD. The CDR3 loop is CAISTSGVVGELFF. The CDR3 DNA reads TGTGCCATCAGTACTAGCGGGGTGGTCGGGGAGCTGTTTTTT.

This clone was counted only a few times. The chain combines TRBV29-1 with TRBJ1-1; tentative D call: TRBD1 (5 bases). The CDR3 spans 13 residues. With 6 bases removed from V and 1 base from J, the gap between germline ends came to 12 bases. Germline V lookup: CDR1 SQVTM, CDR2 ANQGSEA. The CDR3 protein is CSVALGGNTEAFF. The DNA of the CDR3 is TGCAGCGTAGCCCTGGGGGGGAACACTGAAGCTTTCTTT.